These T cell receptor beta chains were read from a single sample in a study of cytomegalovirus exposure and HLA in healthy donors. Some clones are missing from TCRdb's copy, which holds only in-frame ones; the method was immunoSEQ multiplex PCR. The sample carries around 160,000 clones, roughly 80% recorded once. Sequences were obtained from PBMCs. These receptors were taken from a man aged 35-49 years in good health and CMV-seropositive. Each CDR3 is given with its conserved first and last residue. A D gene is named only where the DNA matches it firmly. The size field is filled for only some rows; it gives once, few, many or a size class.

D gene,J gene,V gene,clone size,CDR3 protein,CDR3 DNA
TRBD1,TRBJ2-5,TRBV16,-,CASSQPGAGGPRETQYF,TGTGCCAGCAGCCAACCGGGGGCAGGGGGCCCTAGAGAGACCCAGTACTTC
-,TRBJ2-7,TRBV5-1,-,CASSLGQPAYEQYF,TGCGCCAGCAGCTTGGGACAGCCCGCCTACGAGCAGTACTTC
TRBD1,TRBJ1-3,TRBV28,-,CASRTGGGLRGNTIYF,TGTGCCAGCAGGACCGGAGGGGGCTTGAGAGGAAACACCATATATTTT
-,TRBJ2-2,TRBV7-9,few,CANSLKLTAGELFF,TGTGCCAACAGCTTAAAACTTACCGCCGGGGAGCTGTTTTTT
TRBD1,TRBJ2-7,TRBV5-4,few,CASSLAGGGTGAYEQYF,TGTGCCAGCAGCTTGGCCGGAGGAGGGACAGGGGCCTACGAGCAGTACTTC
-,TRBJ2-3,TRBV7-6,-,CASSLDYSYTQYF,TGTGCCAGCAGCTTAGACTATTCGTATACGCAGTATTTT
-,TRBJ2-2,TRBV7-7,-,CASSLEGGSGELFF,TGTGCCAGCAGCTTAGAAGGGGGTTCCGGGGAGCTGTTTTTT
-,TRBJ1-2,TRBV5-4,once,CASSLAQGWNGYTF,TGTGCCAGCAGCTTGGCACAGGGATGGAATGGCTACACCTTC
TRBD1,TRBJ2-3,TRBV5-1,-,CASSPGGTGLTDTQYF,TGCGCCAGCAGCCCCGGCGGGACAGGGCTTACAGATACGCAGTATTTT
-,TRBJ1-2,TRBV18,-,CASSPVSGHNYGYTF,TGTGCCAGCTCACCAGTTTCGGGACATAACTATGGCTACACCTTC
TRBD2,TRBJ2-7,TRBV19,-,CASRASGGRLSYEQYF,TGTGCCAGTAGGGCTAGCGGGGGAAGACTTTCCTACGAGCAGTACTTC
TRBD1,TRBJ1-3,TRBV15,-,CATSRDLGGDRANTIYF,TGTGCCACCAGCAGAGATCTCGGGGGGGACAGAGCAAACACCATATATTTT
TRBD2,TRBJ2-1,TRBV7-3,-,CASSRTTSGRAGDEQFF,TGTGCCAGCAGCCGCACGACTAGCGGGAGGGCTGGCGATGAGCAGTTCTTC
-,TRBJ1-3,TRBV5-6,-,CASSLSLVSRGNTIYF,TGTGCCAGCAGCCTCTCATTAGTCTCGAGAGGAAACACCATATATTTT
TRBD1,TRBJ2-5,TRBV6-1,-,CASSQQGQETQYF,TGTGCCAGCAGTCAACAGGGACAGGAGACCCAGTACTTC
-,TRBJ1-5,TRBV5-1,once,CASSFTGYDQPQHF,TGCGCCAGCAGCTTCACAGGGTACGATCAGCCCCAGCATTTT
-,TRBJ1-1,TRBV29-1,-,CSVEGVGNTEAFF,TGCAGCGTTGAAGGAGTTGGGAACACTGAAGCTTTCTTT
TRBD1,TRBJ1-1,TRBV29-1,-,CSGWTGVQAFF,TGCAGCGGCTGGACAGGGGTTCAAGCTTTCTTT